The 20 T cell receptor beta chains given below trace back to one sample, sequenced in a study of blood T cells in healthy people across ages. The second PCR ran about 7 to 12 cycles with a sample-barcoded 5' primer and J-beta primers. A single record per CDR3 protein comes from TCRdb applying MiXCR to the 5' RACE reads. The table has about 930,000 distinct CDR3 sequences, approximately 32% seen once. The same data also contributed to another study, on T cells of mothers and their children.

The sample comprised blood. The receptors stem from a woman between 35 and 50 years old in good health.

The sample holds a few counts of this clonotype. The chain has TRBV29-1 and TRBJ1-1; D call uncertain. This CDR3 has 15 amino acids. Germline CDR1 SQVTM, CDR2 ANQGSEA. With 5 bases removed from V and 4 bases from J, the gap between germline ends came to 20 bases. The CDR3 DNA follows: TGCAGCGTTTCCCCCAGCGTGGCCTCCCTCACTGAAGCTTTCTTT. Protein: CSVSPSVASLTEAFF. Combining the CDR3 with reference TRBV29-1 and TRBJ1-1 gives the whole variable domain SAVISQKPSRDICQRGTSLTIQCQVDSQVTMMFWYRQQPGQSLTLIATANQGSEATYESGFVIDKFPISRPNLTFSTLTVSNMSPEDSSIYLCSVSPSVASLTEAFFGQGTRLTVV.

The chain joins TRBV14 to TRBJ1-1; D perhaps matches TRBD1 (5 bases). CDR1 SGHDN and CDR2 FVKESK come from the germline V gene. V lost 7 bases and J lost 5, with 17 bases in between. This CDR3 contains 14 residues. CDR3 sequence (DNA): TGTGCCAGCATCGGGGGACCGTCGGTGACTGAAGCTTTCTTT. Protein sequence: CASIGGPSVTEAFF.

In regard to this clonotype: A much larger clone lies a single base off, so this may be a read error. The rearrangement uses TRBV20-1 and TRBJ2-5, with 12 bases lining up with TRBD2. Germline assignment: CDR1 DFQATT and CDR2 SNEGSKA (reference sequence). CDR3 length: 13 residues. The DNA for the CDR3 is TGCAGTGCGCGGACTAGCGGGGAAGAGATCCAGTACTTC. Amino acids: CSARTSGEEIQYF.

This clonotype was observed a handful of times. V usage is TRBV5-1 and J usage is TRBJ2-2; 8 bases are a match to TRBD2. J was trimmed by 3 bases and V by 2 bases; bases with no gene match: 3. Germline CDR1 and CDR2: SGHRS and YFSETQ. This CDR3 region has 15 residues. For the CDR3, the DNA is TGCGCCAGCAGCTTAGGAGCGGGGGACACCGGGGAGCTGTTTTTT. Amino acid sequence: CASSLGAGDTGELFF.

In this sample, this clonotype turned up a few times. The gene calls are TRBV2 and TRBJ2-7, with D possibly matching TRBD1 (6 bases). Germline CDR1 SNHLY, CDR2 FYNNEI. The V gene lost 3 bases and the J gene lost 5 bases, with 17 bases spanning the gap. There are 15 residues in the CDR3. The CDR3 nucleotides are TGTGCCAGCAGTGACGGGACATCTCTAAGGGACGAGCAGTACTTC. It translates to CASSDGTSLRDEQYF. Using reference TRBV2 and TRBJ2-7 for the parts outside the CDR3, the full variable domain is EPEVTQTPSHQVTQMGQEVILRCVPISNHLYFYWYRQILGQKVEFLVSFYNNEISEKSEIFDDQFSVERPDGSNFTLKIRSTKLEDSAMYFCASSDGTSLRDEQYFGPGTRLTVT.

The chain has TRBV20-1 and TRBJ2-3; D is unclear. The V gene's germline CDR1 is DFQATT and CDR2 SNEGSKA (reference sequence). The CDR3 extends over 13 amino acids. The V and J ends lost 5 bases and 4 bases respectively, with 13 bases between them. As DNA, the CDR3 is TGCAGTGCTCCCCGCGGAAGCGCAGATACGCAGTATTTT. This sequence encodes CSAPRGSADTQYF.

This rearrangement joins TRBV20-1 to TRBJ2-3; no clear D gene. CDR1 is DFQATT and CDR2 is SNEGSKA in the germline V gene (reference sequence). V was shortened by 6 bases and J by 2 bases, with 6 bases between the two germline ends. This CDR3 contains 11 residues. The CDR3 reads CSALLTDTQYF. The CDR3, as DNA: TGCAGTGCCCTCCTCACAGATACGCAGTATTTT.

The gene calls are TRBV3-1 and TRBJ2-1; 9 bases fit TRBD2. Germline V lookup: CDR1 LGHDT, CDR2 YNNKEL (reference sequence). Trimming removed 5 bases from V and 3 bases from J; junction bases left unmatched: 11. This CDR3 region has 17 residues. In DNA form, the CDR3 reads TGTGCCAGCAGCTTCCCTAAAGGTAGCGGGGGCTACAATGAGCAGTTCTTC. This codes for CASSFPKGSGGYNEQFF.

V usage is TRBV20-1 and J usage is TRBJ1-5; D unclear. This CDR3 has 13 amino acids. Germline CDR1 reads DFQATT; CDR2 reads SNEGSKA (reference sequence). Trimming cost V 3 bases and J 4 bases, with 10 bases left between them. The CDR3 sequence: CSARDEDNQPQHF. CDR3 DNA sequence: TGCAGTGCTAGGGACGAGGATAATCAGCCCCAGCATTTT.

The CDR3 DNA reads as TGTGCCAGCAGACCCCCCGGACAGGGATGGGCCAACGTCCTGACTTTC. Residues: CASRPPGQGWANVLTF. This chain connects TRBV6-2 or TRBV6-3 to TRBJ2-6, with TRBD1 matching 8 bases. The CDR3 runs to 16 residues. The V gene's germline CDR1 is MNHEY and CDR2 SVGEGT. V was pared by 6 bases and J by 5 bases, with 9 bases of the junction left unmatched.

This clonotype was recorded many times. This sequence joins TRBV7-2 and TRBJ2-7; TRBD1 agrees at 7 bases. Germline CDR1 is SGHTA and CDR2 is FQGNSA. The V segment lost 3 bases and the J segment 0 bases; nucleotides outside the gene matches: 2. The CDR3 extends over 14 amino acids. This CDR3 reads CASSFDRVSYEQYF. The CDR3 bases are TGTGCCAGCAGCTTTGACAGGGTCTCCTACGAGCAGTACTTC.

The chain uses TRBV12-3 or TRBV12-4 and TRBJ2-3, with 9 bases aligning to TRBD2. J lost 5 bases, V lost 5 bases, and 5 bases had no gene match. The CDR3 is 14 residues long. The CDR3 reads CASSSGGPGDTQYF. The CDR3, as DNA: TGTGCCAGCAGTAGCGGGGGGCCGGGAGATACGCAGTATTTT.

This clonotype occurred many times. The CDR3 spells CASNPDGGNYGYTF. CDR3 nucleotide sequence: TGTGCCAGCAATCCGGACGGAGGCAACTATGGCTACACCTTC. The genes are TRBV2 and TRBJ1-2; D unresolved. This CDR3 is 14 amino acids long. CDR1 and CDR2 (germline): SNHLY, FYNNEI. Trimming took off 7 bases at V and 2 bases at J, with 14 bases between the two ends.

This clonotype was seen at least ten times. The chain combines TRBV12-3 or TRBV12-4 with TRBJ2-6, with unresolved D. There are 15 residues in the CDR3. V gave up 3 bases and J gave up 0 bases, with 6 bases separating them. The CDR3 region is CASSFESSGANVLTF. CDR3 DNA: TGTGCCAGCAGTTTCGAAAGCTCTGGGGCCAACGTCCTGACTTTC.

The rearrangement joins TRBV11-3 to TRBJ2-1; a weak D match, TRBD2 (5 bases). Germline-derived CDR1 and CDR2 are SGHNT and YENEEA. Trimming removed 1 base from V and 9 bases from J, with 10 bases in between. There are 13 residues in the CDR3. This CDR3 reads CASSLVSSGEQFF. The CDR3 nucleotides are TGTGCCAGCAGCTTAGTTAGCAGCGGTGAGCAGTTCTTC.

This clonotype has only a few counts. This chain uses TRBV20-1 with TRBJ1-2; a weak D match, TRBD1 (5 bases). In germline, CDR1 is DFQATT, CDR2 SNEGSKA (reference sequence). Trimming left V 0 bases short and J 4 bases short, with 12 bases between. The CDR3 runs to 14 residues. CDR3 in DNA: TGCAGTGCTAGAGATCCGGGACTGATCTATGGCTACACCTTC. This encodes CSARDPGLIYGYTF.

The CDR3 nucleotides read TGTGCCAGCAGCCGATCGACAGGGGAGGATACGCAGTATTTT. Translation: CASSRSTGEDTQYF. The genes are TRBV6-5 and TRBJ2-3, with TRBD1 matching 8 bases. The junction had 8 bases not matched to a gene; V was cut back by 6 bases and J by 6 bases. Germline CDR1 reads MNHEY; CDR2 reads SVGAGI. CDR3 length: 14 residues.

Here the CDR3 reads CSAAKGPSGETQYF. The CDR3 DNA follows: TGCAGTGCCGCAAAGGGACCCTCTGGGGAGACCCAGTACTTC. The rearrangement uses TRBV20-1 and TRBJ2-5; either TRBD1 or TRBD2 may fit D (5 bases each). The V end lost 6 bases, the J end lost 5 bases, and 19 bases lay between the germline ends. The CDR3 sequence is 14 residues long. CDR1 and CDR2 from the germline V gene are DFQATT and SNEGSKA (reference sequence).

This clonotype was counted only a few times. The chain links TRBV7-9 to TRBJ2-1, with 10 bases matching TRBD2. This CDR3 comprises 15 residues. Germline CDR1 reads SEHNR; CDR2 reads FQNEAQ (reference sequence). J gave up 6 bases and V 5 bases, and 7 bases lay outside the gene matches. CDR3 nucleotides: TGTGCCAGCAGCCCCAGCGGGGGGGCCCCCAATGAGCAGTTCTTC. Its protein product is CASSPSGGAPNEQFF.

As for this clonotype: A read error may explain this, as a much larger clone is one base away. The J gene is TRBJ2-3, the V gene TRBV19; 10 bases fit TRBD2. CDR3 size: 16 residues. The germline V gene encodes CDR1 LNHDA and CDR2 SQIVND (reference sequence). CDR3 residues: CASSVMGLASTDAQYF. In nucleotides, the CDR3 is TGTGCCAGTAGTGTAATGGGACTAGCGAGCACAGATGCGCAGTATTTT.